The clone carrying this T cell receptor beta chain was recorded a few times. The V gene end was trimmed by 7 bases and the J gene end by 6 bases; junction bases not matched to a gene: 9. The germline CDR1 and CDR2 sequences are MNHEY and SVGAGI. The CDR3 runs 15 residues. PCR amplification relied on 60 Vbeta primers (plus 13 Jbeta primers). Only in-frame clones appear in the TCRdb table, and some are missing; sequencing was by immunoSEQ multiplex PCR. Of roughly 100,000 clones in the sample, over 70% are singletons; the top ten hold roughly 1.2%. This entry belongs to a study of cytomegalovirus exposure and HLA in healthy donors.

The source material was PBMCs. This receptor was taken from a man between 40 and 49 years old in good health and CMV-seronegative. The chain carries TRBV6-5 and TRBJ1-6, with TRBD1 matching over 7 bases. Here the CDR3 reads CASTQTGVGNSPLHF. CDR3 nucleotides: TGTGCCAGCACCCAAACAGGGGTAGGTAATTCACCCCTCCACTTT.